The 12 T cell receptor beta chains in this list originate from one sample, sequenced in a study of early T cells in non-severe SARS-CoV-2 infection. TCRdb ran MiXCR on the 5' RACE reads and lists one entry per CDR3 protein. The repertoire has about 64,000 distinct CDR3 sequences, more than 4% of them found once; the top ten carry 4.9%. The sequenced sample consisted of whole blood. These receptors all come from an adult who was a healthcare worker with PCR-confirmed SARS-CoV-2 infection or an uninfected control (not recorded which).

CDR3 DNA sequence: TGCGCCAGCAGTGAGACGGGACAGGGATTTAATGAAAAACTGTTTTTT. Protein sequence: CASSETGQGFNEKLFF. The rearrangement joins TRBV10-1 to TRBJ1-4; TRBD1 agrees at 9 bases. The CDR3 is 16 amino acids. The J segment lost 4 bases and the V segment lost 2 bases, leaving 5 bases of the junction unmatched. Germline values: CDR1 WNHNN, CDR2 SYGVQD (reference sequence).

This clonotype was detected many times. The chain has TRBV9 and TRBJ2-3; 7 nucleotides agree with TRBD2. Germline V lookup: CDR1 SGDLS, CDR2 YYNGEE. Trimming removed 1 base from V and 0 bases from J; junction bases left unmatched: 11. The CDR3 is 18 residues long. The CDR3 coding sequence is TGTGCCAGCAGCGTATCGCCTACGGGAGGTAGGAGCACAGATACGCAGTATTTT. As protein: CASSVSPTGGRSTDTQYF.

The sample holds many counts of this clonotype. The chain employs TRBV28 and TRBJ2-1; 10 nucleotides line up with TRBD1. This CDR3 comprises 15 residues. The junction had 9 bases not matched to a gene; V was cut back by 9 bases and J by 4 bases. The germline V gene encodes CDR1 MDHEN and CDR2 SYDVKM. This CDR3 reads CASKDRQGAYNEQFF. In nucleotides, the CDR3 is TGTGCCAGTAAAGACCGACAGGGGGCGTACAATGAGCAGTTCTTC.

At least ten counts were recorded for this clonotype. V is TRBV7-2 and J is TRBJ2-3, with TRBD2 matching 10 bases. Germline assignment: CDR1 SGHTA and CDR2 FQGNSA. CDR3 length equals 17 residues. With 5 bases clipped from V and 2 bases from J, the junction kept 10 bases outside the gene matches. The CDR3, as DNA: TGTGCCAGCAGCCCGGGACCTAGCGGGGGCAACACAGATACGCAGTATTTT. The encoded protein is CASSPGPSGGNTDTQYF.

There are many counts of this clonotype. V usage is TRBV4-3 and J usage is TRBJ1-3; D not certain. Trimming left V 0 bases short and J 4 bases short, with 4 bases between. Germline loops: CDR1 LGHNA, CDR2 YSLEER. This CDR3 is 13 amino acids long. Written as DNA, the CDR3 is TGCGCCAGCAGCCAAGATTCGGGAAACACCATATATTTT. Amino acid sequence: CASSQDSGNTIYF.

This clonotype was seen at least ten times. This sequence joins TRBV5-1 and TRBJ2-1, with D possibly matching TRBD1 (6 bases). The germline V and J ends were trimmed by 4 bases and 5 bases, with 13 bases remaining between them. The length of the CDR3 is 14 residues. Germline CDR1 SGHRS, CDR2 YFSETQ. In nucleotides, the CDR3 is TGCGCCAGCAGCCCGAGGACAGTTAACAATGAGCAGTTCTTC. This sequence encodes CASSPRTVNNEQFF.

There are many counts of this clonotype. The chain links TRBV12-3 or TRBV12-4 to TRBJ2-3; tentative D call: TRBD1 (5 bases). Between the trimmed V and J ends, which lost 3 bases and 0 bases, there was a span of 10 bases. CDR3 length: 15 residues. The CDR3 here is CASSFQGTSTDTQYF. The DNA of the CDR3 is TGTGCCAGCAGTTTCCAGGGAACGAGCACAGATACGCAGTATTTT.

This clonotype was recorded many times. The chain uses TRBV5-1 and TRBJ1-1; weak D call: TRBD1 (5 bases). The CDR3 contains 14 residues. CDR1 and CDR2 (germline): SGHRS, YFSETQ. The V gene lost 4 bases and the J gene lost 2 bases, with 12 bases spanning the gap. CDR3 nucleotide sequence: TGCGCCAGCAGCCATCCGACAGTAAACACTGAAGCTTTCTTT. It codes for CASSHPTVNTEAFF.

This clonotype has ten or more counts. The chain employs TRBV12-3 or TRBV12-4 and TRBJ2-7; tentative D call: TRBD1 (6 bases). V lost 7 bases and J 3 bases, leaving 16 bases between the germline ends. The CDR3 runs to 14 residues. CDR3 residues: CASKLRTAGYEQYF. The CDR3 coding sequence is TGTGCCAGCAAGTTGCGGACAGCTGGCTACGAGCAGTACTTC.

This clonotype was picked up a small number of times. The V gene is TRBV5-3, the J gene TRBJ2-2, with D uncertain. TRBV5-3 is known as an ORF, though its function is uncertain. This CDR3 has 12 amino acids. The ends were cut back, 0 bases at V and 6 bases at J, with 3 bases in the middle. The CDR3 DNA sequence: TGTGCCAGAAGCTTGGTCCCCGGGGAGCTGTTTTTT. Protein product: CARSLVPGELFF.

The table lists this clonotype with many counts. The J gene is TRBJ2-7, the V gene TRBV12-3 or TRBV12-4; 7 nucleotides match TRBD1. V shed 2 bases, J shed 5 bases, and the junction held 6 bases outside the gene matches. This CDR3 comprises 14 residues. The CDR3 sequence is CASSLKAGGNEQYF. The CDR3 bases are TGTGCCAGCAGTTTAAAAGCAGGGGGAAACGAGCAGTACTTC.

This clonotype was seen repeatedly, ten times or more. This rearrangement joins TRBV20-1 to TRBJ1-1, with TRBD1 matching over 12 bases. The ends lost 6 bases at V and 8 bases at J; junction bases unmatched: 7. Looked up from germline, CDR1 is DFQATT and CDR2 is SNEGSKA (reference sequence). The CDR3 sequence is 13 residues long. In nucleotides, the CDR3 is TGCAGTGCCCCCGGGACAGGGGGCTCCGAAGCTTTCTTT. Its translation: CSAPGTGGSEAFF.